This T cell receptor (beta chain) was documented in a study of response to subunit inactivated influenza vaccine (dated by TCRdb to 2016 to 2018). For context, the study as a whole: Deep quantitative T cell receptor repertoire profiling was used in the study to track responses to a trivalent subunit inactivated influenza vaccine.

The research as a whole found: The authors proposed that each seasonal influenza vaccination may bring in only a limited number of new T cells.

Reading from cysteine to phenylalanine, the CDR3 counts 15 amino acids. Only the CDR3 part of the read is kept: 45 bases, read in frame from the first base. The trim is 6 bases for V and 5 bases for J, with a gap of 19 bases between the germline ends. Based on the germline V gene, the CDR1 and CDR2 sequences are MNHEY and SVGEGT. Library creation used RT-PCR. The instrument given in TCRdb is Illumina HiSeq 2500. Clones were called with MiXCR by TCRdb after fastp trimmed the public reads at Q25, and only in-frame beta chains were retained. When rows share a CDR3 protein, they turn into one entry using the most common DNA and genes. The sample contains roughly 700,000 distinct CDR3 sequences, less than 20% of them found a single time. The top ten clones comprise 11% of the sample. Comment on this clonotype: Its cognate antigen has yet to be identified. There are no base qualities to consult, and no much larger clone falls within one base.

The sequence was obtained from a man between 45 and 60 years old who received an inactivated influenza vaccine. Donor details come from another sample of the same person, matched by shared clones. The specimen comprised PBMCs from blood, sampled about 13 days after vaccination. The sequence joins TRBV6-2 or TRBV6-3 to TRBJ2-5; no D gene can be assigned with confidence. The CDR3 protein: CASRSWELPSETQYF. The bases are TGTGCCAGCAGATCGTGGGAACTACCCTCGGAGACCCAGTACTTC.